The sample holds many counts of the clone carrying this TCR beta chain. Its antigen is as yet unknown. The sorted Tregs were CD4+CD25+CD127-/low cells. The CDR3 contains 12 residues. Germline CDR1 reads MNHEY; CDR2 reads SMNVEV (reference sequence). V was cut by 5 bases and J by 0 bases, with 5 bases left in between. Full-length variable regions came from constant-region reverse primers plus semi-nested Nested Universal Primer A PCR. TCRdb processed the 5' RACE reads anew with MiXCR; each CDR3 protein has one entry. The sample has 35,000 to 45,000 distinct CDR3 sequences, roughly a fifth seen once. Study-level points and caveats: Tumor-infiltrating Treg TCR alpha and beta sequences overlapped most with tumor naive CD4+ T cells, then blood naive.

The sample taken for sequencing was Tregs sorted from a lymph node. The chain recombines TRBV27 with TRBJ2-7; D is ambiguous. This TCR was sampled from a female donor with breast cancer. The DNA for the CDR3 is TGTGCCAGCAGTCCGAGCTCCTACGAGCAGTACTTC. Translating gives CASSPSSYEQYF.